The clone carrying this T cell receptor beta chain appeared a few times. Its antigen is unidentified. Using immunoSEQ multiplex PCR, the repertoire was profiled, and TCRdb retains in-frame clones only, with some absent. Of roughly 150,000 clones listed, 70% to 90% are singletons. This specimen comes from a study of T cell responses to AZD1222 COVID-19 vaccine. Study-level results: At baseline, just a handful of AZD1222 recipients tested seropositive. Spike-specific TCR breadth and depth were elevated following two AZD1222 doses. Spike-wide coverage was observed for vaccine-associated CD4 TCRs, with dominant responses at 160-218 and 743-854.

Germline V gene sequence: CDR1 SGHAT, CDR2 FQNNGV. The germline V and J ends were trimmed by 5 bases and 0 bases, with 18 bases remaining between them. The CDR3 is 17 residues long. The sequenced sample was peripheral blood, obtained 28 days after the second AZD1222 dose. The sequence was obtained from an adult who received the AZD1222 COVID-19 vaccine. The V gene is TRBV11-2, the J gene TRBJ2-3, with D perhaps being TRBD1 or TRBD2 (5 bases each). The CDR3 DNA is TGTGCCAGCAGCACCGGGACCGCCGGTTCTAGCACAGATACGCAGTATTTT. Its translation is CASSTGTAGSSTDTQYF.